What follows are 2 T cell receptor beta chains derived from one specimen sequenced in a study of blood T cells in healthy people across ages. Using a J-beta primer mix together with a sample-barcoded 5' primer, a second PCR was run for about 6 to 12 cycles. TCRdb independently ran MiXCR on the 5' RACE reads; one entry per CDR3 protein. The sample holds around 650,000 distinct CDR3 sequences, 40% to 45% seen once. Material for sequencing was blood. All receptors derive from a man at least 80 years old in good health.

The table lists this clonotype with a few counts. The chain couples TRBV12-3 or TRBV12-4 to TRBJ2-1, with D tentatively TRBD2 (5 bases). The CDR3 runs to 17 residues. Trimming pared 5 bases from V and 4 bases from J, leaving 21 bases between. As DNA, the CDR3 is TGTGCCAGCAGTAATCCGGGATCATCCCTTATATACAATGAGCAGTTCTTC. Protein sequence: CASSNPGSSLIYNEQFF.

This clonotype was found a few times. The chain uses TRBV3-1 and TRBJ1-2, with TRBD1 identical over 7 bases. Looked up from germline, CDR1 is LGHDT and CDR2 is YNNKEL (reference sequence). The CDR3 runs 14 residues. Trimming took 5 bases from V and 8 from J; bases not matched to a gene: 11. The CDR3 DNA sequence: TGTGCCAGCAGCTGGACAGGAGCAAACGGGGGCTACACCTTC. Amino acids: CASSWTGANGGYTF.